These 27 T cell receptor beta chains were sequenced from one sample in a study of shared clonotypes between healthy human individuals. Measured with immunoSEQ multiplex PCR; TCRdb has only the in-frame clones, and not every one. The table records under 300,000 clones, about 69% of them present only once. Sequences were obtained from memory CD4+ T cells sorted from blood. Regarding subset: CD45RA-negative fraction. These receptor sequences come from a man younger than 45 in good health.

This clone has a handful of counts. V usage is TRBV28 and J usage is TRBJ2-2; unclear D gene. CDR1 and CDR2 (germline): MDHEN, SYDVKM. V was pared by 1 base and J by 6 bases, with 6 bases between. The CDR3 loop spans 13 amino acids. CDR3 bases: TGTGCCAGCAGTTTATCAGCTCCCGGGGAGCTGTTTTTT. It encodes CASSLSAPGELFF.

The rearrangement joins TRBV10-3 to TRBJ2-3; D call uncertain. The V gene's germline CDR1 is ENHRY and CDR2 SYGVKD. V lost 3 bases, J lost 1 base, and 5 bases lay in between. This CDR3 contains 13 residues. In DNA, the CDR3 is TGTGCCATCAGTGAATGGGGCACAGATACGCAGTATTTT. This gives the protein CAISEWGTDTQYF.

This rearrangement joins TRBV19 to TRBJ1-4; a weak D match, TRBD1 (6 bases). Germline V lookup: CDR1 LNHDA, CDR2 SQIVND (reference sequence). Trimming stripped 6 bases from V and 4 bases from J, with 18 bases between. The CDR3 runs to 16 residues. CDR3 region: CASSTTGGGFNEKLFF. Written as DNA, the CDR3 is TGTGCCAGTAGCACGACAGGCGGTGGCTTTAATGAAAAACTGTTTTTT.

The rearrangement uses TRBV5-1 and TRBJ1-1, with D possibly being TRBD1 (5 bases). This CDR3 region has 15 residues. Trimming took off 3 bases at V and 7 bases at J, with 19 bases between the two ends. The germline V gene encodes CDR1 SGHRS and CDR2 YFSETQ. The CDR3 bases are TGCGCCAGCAGCTCCGGGGGGGGAAATCAGGGTGAAGCTTTCTTT. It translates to CASSSGGGNQGEAFF.

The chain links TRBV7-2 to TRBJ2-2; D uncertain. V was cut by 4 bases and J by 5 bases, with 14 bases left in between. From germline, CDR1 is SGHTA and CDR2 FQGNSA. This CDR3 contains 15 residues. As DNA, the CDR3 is TGTGCCAGCAGCTCTCGACTTTCGAGGACCGGGGAGCTGTTTTTT. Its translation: CASSSRLSRTGELFF. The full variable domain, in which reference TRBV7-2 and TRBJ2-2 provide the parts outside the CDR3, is GAGVSQSPSNKVTEKGKDVELRCDPISGHTALYWYRQSLGQGLEFLIYFQGNSAPDKSGLPSDRFSAERTGGSVSTLTIQRTQQEDSAVYLCASSSRLSRTGELFFGEGSRLTVL.

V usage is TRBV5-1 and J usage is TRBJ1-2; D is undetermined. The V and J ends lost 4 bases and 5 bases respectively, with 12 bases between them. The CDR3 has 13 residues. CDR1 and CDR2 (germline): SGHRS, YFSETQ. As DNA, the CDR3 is TGCGCCAGCAGCCCCGCCGGGTCTTATGGCTACACCTTC. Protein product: CASSPAGSYGYTF.

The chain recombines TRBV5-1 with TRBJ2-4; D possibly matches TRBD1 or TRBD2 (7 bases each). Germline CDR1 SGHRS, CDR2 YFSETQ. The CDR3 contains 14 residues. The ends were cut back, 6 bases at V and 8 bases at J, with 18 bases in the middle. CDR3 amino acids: CASNRGGSTDIQYF. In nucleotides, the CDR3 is TGCGCCAGCAACAGGGGCGGGAGCACAGACATTCAGTACTTC.

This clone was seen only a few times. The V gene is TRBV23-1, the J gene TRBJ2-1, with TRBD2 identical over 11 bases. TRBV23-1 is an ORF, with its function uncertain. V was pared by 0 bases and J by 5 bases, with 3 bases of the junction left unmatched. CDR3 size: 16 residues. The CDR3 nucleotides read TGCGCCAGCAGTCAATCGAGACTAGCGGGGAACAATGAGCAGTTCTTC. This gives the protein CASSQSRLAGNNEQFF.

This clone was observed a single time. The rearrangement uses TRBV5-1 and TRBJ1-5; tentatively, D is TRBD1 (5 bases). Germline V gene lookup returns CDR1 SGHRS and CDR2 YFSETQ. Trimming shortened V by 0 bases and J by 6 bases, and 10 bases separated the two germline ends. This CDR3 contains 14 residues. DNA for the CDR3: TGCGCCAGCAGCTTGGCCGGGACGACTCAGCCCCAGCATTTT. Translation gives CASSLAGTTQPQHF.

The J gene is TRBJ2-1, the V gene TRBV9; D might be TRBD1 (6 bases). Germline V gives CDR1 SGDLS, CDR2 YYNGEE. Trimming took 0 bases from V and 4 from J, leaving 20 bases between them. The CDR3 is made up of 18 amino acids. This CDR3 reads CASSVAPSGAGEYNEQFF. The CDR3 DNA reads TGTGCCAGCAGCGTAGCCCCGTCCGGGGCAGGGGAATACAATGAGCAGTTCTTC.

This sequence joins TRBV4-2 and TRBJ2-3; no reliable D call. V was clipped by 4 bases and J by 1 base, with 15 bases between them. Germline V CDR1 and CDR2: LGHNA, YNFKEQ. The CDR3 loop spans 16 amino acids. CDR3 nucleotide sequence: TGTGCCAGCAGCCGAAGCGCTGACTGGGGCACAGATACGCAGTATTTT. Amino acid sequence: CASSRSADWGTDTQYF.

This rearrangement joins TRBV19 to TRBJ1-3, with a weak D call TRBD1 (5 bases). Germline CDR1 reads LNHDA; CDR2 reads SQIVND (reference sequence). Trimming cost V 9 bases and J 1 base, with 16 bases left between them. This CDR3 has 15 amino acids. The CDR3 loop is CASTRAFKSGNTIYF. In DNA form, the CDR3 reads TGTGCCAGCACCAGGGCCTTTAAGTCTGGAAACACCATATATTTT.

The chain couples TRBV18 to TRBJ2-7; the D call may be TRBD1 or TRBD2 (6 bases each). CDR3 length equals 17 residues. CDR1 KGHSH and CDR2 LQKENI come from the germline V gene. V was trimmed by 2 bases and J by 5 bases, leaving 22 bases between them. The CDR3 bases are TGTGCCAGCTCACCAATTATGGGGGGCCGTACGAAAGACGAGCAGTACTTC. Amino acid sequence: CASSPIMGGRTKDEQYF.

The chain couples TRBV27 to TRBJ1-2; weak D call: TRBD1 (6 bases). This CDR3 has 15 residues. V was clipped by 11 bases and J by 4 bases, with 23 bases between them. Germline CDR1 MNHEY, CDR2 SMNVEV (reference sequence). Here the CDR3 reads CAPPGGAPCPYGYTF. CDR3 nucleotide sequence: TGTGCCCCCCCGGGGGGGGCCCCCTGTCCCTATGGCTACACCTTC.

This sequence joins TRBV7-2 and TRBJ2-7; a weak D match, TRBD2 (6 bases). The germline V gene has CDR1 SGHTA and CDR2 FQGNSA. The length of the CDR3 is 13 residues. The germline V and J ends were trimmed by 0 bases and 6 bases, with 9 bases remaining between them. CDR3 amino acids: CASSLAGGFEQYF. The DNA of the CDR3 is TGTGCCAGCAGCTTAGCTGGAGGGTTCGAGCAGTACTTC.

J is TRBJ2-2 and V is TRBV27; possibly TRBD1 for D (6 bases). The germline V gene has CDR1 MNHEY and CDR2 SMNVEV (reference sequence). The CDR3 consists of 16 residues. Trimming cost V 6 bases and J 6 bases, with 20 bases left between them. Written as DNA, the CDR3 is TGTGCCAGCAGCATTATTACCCATACAGGGTCCGGGGAGCTGTTTTTT. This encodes CASSIITHTGSGELFF.

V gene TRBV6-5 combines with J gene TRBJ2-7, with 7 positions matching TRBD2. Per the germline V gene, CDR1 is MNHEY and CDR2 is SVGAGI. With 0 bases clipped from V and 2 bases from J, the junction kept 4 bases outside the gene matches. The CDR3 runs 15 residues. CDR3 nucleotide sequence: TGTGCCAGCAGTTACTCGCGGGAGTCAACCTACGAGCAGTACTTC. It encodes CASSYSRESTYEQYF.

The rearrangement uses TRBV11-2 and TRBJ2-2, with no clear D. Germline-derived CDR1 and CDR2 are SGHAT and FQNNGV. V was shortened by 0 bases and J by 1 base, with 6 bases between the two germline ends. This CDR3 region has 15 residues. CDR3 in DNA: TGTGCCAGCAGCTTAGATTCTGGGAACACCGGGGAGCTGTTTTTT. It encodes CASSLDSGNTGELFF.

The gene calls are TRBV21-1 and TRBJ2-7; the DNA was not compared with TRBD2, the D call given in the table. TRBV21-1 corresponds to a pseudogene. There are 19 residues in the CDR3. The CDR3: CASSKTPAGLAEIEYEQYF. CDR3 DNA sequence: TGTGCCAGCAGCAAAACTCCCGCTGGGCTAGCCGAAATAGAGTACGAGCAGTACTTC.

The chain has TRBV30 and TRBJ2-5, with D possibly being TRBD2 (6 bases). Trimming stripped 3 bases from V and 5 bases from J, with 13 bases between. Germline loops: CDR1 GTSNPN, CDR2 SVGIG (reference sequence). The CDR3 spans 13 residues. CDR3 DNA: TGTGCCTGGAGCGCTGGAGGGACGGAGACCCAGTACTTC. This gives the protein CAWSAGGTETQYF.

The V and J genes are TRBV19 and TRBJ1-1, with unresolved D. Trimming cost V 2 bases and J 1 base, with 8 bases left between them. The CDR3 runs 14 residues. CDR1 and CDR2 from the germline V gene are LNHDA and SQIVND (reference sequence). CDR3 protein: CASSIRNGNTEAFF. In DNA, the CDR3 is TGTGCCAGTAGTATACGTAACGGGAACACTGAAGCTTTCTTT.

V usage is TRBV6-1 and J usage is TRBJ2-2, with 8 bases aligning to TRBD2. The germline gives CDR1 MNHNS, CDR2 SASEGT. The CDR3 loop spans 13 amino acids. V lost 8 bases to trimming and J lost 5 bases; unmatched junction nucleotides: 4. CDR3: CASSGGRTGELFF. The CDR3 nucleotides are TGTGCCAGCTCGGGAGGGCGGACCGGGGAGCTGTTTTTT.

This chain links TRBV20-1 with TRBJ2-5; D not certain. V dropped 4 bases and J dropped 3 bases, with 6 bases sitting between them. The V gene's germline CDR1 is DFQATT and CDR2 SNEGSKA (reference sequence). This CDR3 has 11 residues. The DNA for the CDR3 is TGCAGTGCTATGGCGGAAGAGACCCAGTACTTC. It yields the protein CSAMAEETQYF.

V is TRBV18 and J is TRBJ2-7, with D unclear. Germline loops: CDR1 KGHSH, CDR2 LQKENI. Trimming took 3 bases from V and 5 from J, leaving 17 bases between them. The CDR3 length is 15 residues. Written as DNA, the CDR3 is TGTGCCAGCTCACCGGTAGTAGGTCAGATGCACGAGCAGTACTTC. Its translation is CASSPVVGQMHEQYF.

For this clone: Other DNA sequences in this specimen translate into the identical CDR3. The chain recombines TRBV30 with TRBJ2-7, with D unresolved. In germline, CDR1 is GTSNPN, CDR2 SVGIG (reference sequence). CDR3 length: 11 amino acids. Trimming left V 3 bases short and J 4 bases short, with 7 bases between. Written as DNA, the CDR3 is TGTGCCTGGAGCTTTAATTACGAGCAGTACTTC. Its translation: CAWSFNYEQYF.

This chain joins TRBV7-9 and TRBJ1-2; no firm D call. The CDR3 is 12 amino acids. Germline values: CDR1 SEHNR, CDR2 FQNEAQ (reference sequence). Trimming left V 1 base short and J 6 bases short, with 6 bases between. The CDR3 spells CASSLGTDGYTF. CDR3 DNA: TGTGCCAGCAGCTTAGGGACGGATGGCTACACCTTC.

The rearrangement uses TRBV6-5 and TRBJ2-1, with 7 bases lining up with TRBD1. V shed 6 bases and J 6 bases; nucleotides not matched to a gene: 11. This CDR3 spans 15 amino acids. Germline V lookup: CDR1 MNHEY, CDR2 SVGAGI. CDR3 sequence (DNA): TGTGCCAGCAGCATAGGGGGCCGGCCACTCAATGAGCAGTTCTTC. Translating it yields CASSIGGRPLNEQFF.